This entry is about one T cell receptor (beta chain). No antigen is known for it. The CDR3 runs to 16 residues. Germline CDR1 is SEHNR and CDR2 is FQNEAQ (reference sequence). For the second PCR, which ran for about 6 to 11 cycles, a sample-barcoded 5' primer and a J-beta primer mix were used. TCRdb redid the calling of the 5' RACE reads with MiXCR, one entry per CDR3 protein. The sample has approximately 780,000 distinct CDR3 sequences, roughly 26% seen once; the top ten hold around 2.9%. The source of the sample is a study of blood T cells in healthy people across ages. General study results and limits: Researchers said unsorted PBMCs prevented a conclusive naive versus antigen-experienced comparison. Diversity estimates from one million T cells were considered underestimates.

These data also formed part of another study, on T cells of mothers and their children. This second study says: Researchers report slightly higher, though non-significant, overlap in related mother-child pairs than in unrelated pairs.

V is TRBV7-9 and J is TRBJ2-5; the D gene is possibly TRBD2 (5 bases). The assigned J gene may be wrong: the sequence end matches TRBJ2-1 better. This sequence was found in a boy younger than 18 in good health. Material: blood. In nucleotides, the CDR3 is TGTGCCAGCGGATCCGGCCCGGAGGTCGAAACCAATGAGCAGTTCTTC. Its translation: CASGSGPEVETNEQFF.